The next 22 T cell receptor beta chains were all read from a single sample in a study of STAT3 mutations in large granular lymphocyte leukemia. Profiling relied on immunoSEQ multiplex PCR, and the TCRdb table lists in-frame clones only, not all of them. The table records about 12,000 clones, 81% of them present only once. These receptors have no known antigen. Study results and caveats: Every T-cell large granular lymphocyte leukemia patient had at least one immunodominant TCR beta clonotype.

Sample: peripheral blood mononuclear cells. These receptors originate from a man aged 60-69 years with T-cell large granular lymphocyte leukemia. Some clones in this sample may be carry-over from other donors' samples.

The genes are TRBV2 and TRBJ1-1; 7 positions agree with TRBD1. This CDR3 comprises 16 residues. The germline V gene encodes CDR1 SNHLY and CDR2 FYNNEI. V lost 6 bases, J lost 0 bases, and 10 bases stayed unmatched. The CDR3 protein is CASRKDRTPMNTEAFF. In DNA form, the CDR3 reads TGTGCCAGCAGGAAGGACAGGACCCCTATGAACACTGAAGCTTTCTTT.

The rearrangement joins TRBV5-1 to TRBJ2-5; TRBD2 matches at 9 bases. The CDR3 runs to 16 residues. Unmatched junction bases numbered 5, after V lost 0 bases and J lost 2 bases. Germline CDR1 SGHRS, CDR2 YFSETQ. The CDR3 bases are TGCGCCAGCAGCTTGGACGCTAGCGGGGATCAAGAGACCCAGTACTTC. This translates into CASSLDASGDQETQYF.

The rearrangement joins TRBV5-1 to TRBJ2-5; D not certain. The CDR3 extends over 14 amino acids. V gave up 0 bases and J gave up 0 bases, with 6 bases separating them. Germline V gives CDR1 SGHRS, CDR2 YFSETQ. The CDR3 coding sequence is TGCGCCAGCAGCTTGGACGACTACCAAGAGACCCAGTACTTC. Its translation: CASSLDDYQETQYF. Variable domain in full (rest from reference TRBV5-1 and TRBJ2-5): KAGVTQTPRYLIKTRGQQVTLSCSPISGHRSVSWYQQTPGQGLQFLFEYFSETQRNKGNFPGRFSGRQFSNSRSEMNVSTLELGDSALYLCASSLDDYQETQYFGPGTRLLVL.

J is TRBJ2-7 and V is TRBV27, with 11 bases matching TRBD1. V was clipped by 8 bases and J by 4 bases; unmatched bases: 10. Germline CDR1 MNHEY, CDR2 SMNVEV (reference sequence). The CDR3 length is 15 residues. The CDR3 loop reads CASALTGTGGYEQYF. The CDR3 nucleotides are TGTGCCAGCGCCCTCACCGGGACAGGGGGTTACGAGCAGTACTTC.

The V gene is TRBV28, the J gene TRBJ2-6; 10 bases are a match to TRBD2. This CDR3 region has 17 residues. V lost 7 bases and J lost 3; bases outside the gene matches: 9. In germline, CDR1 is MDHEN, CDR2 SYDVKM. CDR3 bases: TGTGCCAGCACATCGAGCGGGAGGGCCCTTGGGGCCAACGTCCTGACTTTC. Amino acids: CASTSSGRALGANVLTF.

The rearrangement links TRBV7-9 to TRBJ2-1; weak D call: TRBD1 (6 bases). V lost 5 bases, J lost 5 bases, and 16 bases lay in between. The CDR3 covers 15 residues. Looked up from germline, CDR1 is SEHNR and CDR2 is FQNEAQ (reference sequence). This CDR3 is CASSRQAGTNNEQFF. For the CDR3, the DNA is TGTGCCAGCAGCCGCCAGGCAGGGACAAACAATGAGCAGTTCTTC.

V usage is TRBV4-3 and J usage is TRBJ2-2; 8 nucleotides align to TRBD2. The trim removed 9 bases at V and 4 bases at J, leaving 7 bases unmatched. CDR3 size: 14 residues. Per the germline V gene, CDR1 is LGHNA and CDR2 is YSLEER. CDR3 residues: CASAGGGVTGELFF. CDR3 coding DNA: TGCGCCAGTGCGGGAGGCGGGGTCACCGGGGAGCTGTTTTTT.

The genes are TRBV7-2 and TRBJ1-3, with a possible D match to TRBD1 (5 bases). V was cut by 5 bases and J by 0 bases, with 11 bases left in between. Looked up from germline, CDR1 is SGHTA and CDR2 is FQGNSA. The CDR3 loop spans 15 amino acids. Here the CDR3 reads CASSGRDGSGNTIYF. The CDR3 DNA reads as TGTGCCAGCAGCGGACGGGACGGCTCTGGAAACACCATATATTTT.

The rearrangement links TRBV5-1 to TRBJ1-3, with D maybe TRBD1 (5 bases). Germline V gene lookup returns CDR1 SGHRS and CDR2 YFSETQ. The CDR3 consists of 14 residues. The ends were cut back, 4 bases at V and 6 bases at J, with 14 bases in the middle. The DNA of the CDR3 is TGCGCCAGCAGCCTATGGACAAGCTCAAACACCATATATTTT. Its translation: CASSLWTSSNTIYF.

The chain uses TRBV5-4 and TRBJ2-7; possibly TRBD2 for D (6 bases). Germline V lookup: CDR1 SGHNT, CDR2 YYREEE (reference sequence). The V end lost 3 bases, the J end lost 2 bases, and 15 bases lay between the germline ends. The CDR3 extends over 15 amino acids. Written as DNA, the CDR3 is TGTGCCAGCAGCTCACGTAGCGGAGCTACCTACGAGCAGTACTTC. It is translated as CASSSRSGATYEQYF.

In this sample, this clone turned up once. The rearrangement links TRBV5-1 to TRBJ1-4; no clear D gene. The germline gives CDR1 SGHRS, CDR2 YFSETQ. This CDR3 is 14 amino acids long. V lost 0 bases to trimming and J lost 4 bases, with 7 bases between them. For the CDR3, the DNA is TGCGCCAGCAGCTTGGCCGAAATTAATGAAAAACTGTTTTTT. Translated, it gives CASSLAEINEKLFF.

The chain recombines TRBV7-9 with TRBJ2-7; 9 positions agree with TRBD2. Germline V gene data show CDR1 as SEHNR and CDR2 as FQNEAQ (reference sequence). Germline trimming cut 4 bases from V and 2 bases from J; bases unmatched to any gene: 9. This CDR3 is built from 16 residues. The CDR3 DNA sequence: TGTGCCAGCAGCTCCCGGGGCGGGAGGGCCCCCTACGAGCAGTACTTC. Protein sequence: CASSSRGGRAPYEQYF.

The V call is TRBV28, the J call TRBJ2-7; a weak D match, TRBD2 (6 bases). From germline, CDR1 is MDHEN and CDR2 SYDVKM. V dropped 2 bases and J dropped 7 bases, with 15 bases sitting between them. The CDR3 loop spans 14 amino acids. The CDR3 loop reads CASSLGRLGSEQYF. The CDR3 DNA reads TGTGCCAGCAGTTTAGGTCGACTAGGGAGTGAGCAGTACTTC.

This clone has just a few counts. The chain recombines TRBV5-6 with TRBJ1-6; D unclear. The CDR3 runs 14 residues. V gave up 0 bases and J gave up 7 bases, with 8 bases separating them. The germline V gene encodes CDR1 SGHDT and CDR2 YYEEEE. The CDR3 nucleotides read TGTGCCAGCAGCTTGGTTCAGGTCAATTCACCCCTCCACTTT. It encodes CASSLVQVNSPLHF.

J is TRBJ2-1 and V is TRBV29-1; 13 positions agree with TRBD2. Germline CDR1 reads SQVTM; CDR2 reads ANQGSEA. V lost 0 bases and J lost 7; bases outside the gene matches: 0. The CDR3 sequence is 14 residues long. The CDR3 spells CSVEEGLAGNEQFF. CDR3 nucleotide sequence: TGCAGCGTTGAAGAGGGACTAGCGGGGAATGAGCAGTTCTTC.

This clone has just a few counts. This CDR3 reads CASSHTSGPPPHNEQFF. CDR3 bases: TGCGCCAGCAGCCATACTAGCGGACCTCCCCCCCACAATGAGCAGTTCTTC. The V and J genes are TRBV4-1 and TRBJ2-1, with 8 bases aligning to TRBD2. Looked up from germline, CDR1 is MGHRA and CDR2 is YSYEKL. Trimming at V came to 3 bases and at J to 5 bases, leaving 12 bases not matched to a gene. This CDR3 region has 17 residues.

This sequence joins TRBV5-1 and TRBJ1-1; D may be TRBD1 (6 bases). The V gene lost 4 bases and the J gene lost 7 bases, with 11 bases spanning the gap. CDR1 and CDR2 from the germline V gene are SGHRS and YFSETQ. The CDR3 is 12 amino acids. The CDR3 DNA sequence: TGCGCCAGCAGCCCGGAGACAGGTGAAGCTTTCTTT. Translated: CASSPETGEAFF.

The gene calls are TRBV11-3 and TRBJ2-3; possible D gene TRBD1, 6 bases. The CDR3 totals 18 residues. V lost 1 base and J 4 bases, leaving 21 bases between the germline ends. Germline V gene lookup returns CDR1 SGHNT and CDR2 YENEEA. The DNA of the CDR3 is TGTGCCAGCAGCTTAGGCCTACAGGTGACGCCAGGGGCAGATACGCAGTATTTT. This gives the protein CASSLGLQVTPGADTQYF.

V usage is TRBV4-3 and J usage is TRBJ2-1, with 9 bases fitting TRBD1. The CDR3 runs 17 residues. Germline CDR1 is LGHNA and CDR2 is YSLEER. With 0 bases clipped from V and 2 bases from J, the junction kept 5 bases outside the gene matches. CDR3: CASSQDQGDRAYNEQFF. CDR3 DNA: TGCGCCAGCAGCCAAGACCAAGGGGACAGGGCCTACAATGAGCAGTTCTTC.

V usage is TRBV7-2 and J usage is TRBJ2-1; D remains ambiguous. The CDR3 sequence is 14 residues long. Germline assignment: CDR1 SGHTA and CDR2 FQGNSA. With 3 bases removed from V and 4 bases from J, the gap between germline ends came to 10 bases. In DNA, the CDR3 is TGTGCCAGCAGCTTGAGTGATCTGTACAATGAGCAGTTCTTC. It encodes CASSLSDLYNEQFF. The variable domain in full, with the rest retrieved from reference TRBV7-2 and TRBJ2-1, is GAGVSQSPSNKVTEKGKDVELRCDPISGHTALYWYRQSLGQGLEFLIYFQGNSAPDKSGLPSDRFSAERTGGSVSTLTIQRTQQEDSAVYLCASSLSDLYNEQFFGPGTRLTVL.

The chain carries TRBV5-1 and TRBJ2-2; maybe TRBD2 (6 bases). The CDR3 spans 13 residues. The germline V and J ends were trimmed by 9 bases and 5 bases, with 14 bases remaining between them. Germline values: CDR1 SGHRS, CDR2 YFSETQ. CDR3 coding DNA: TGCGCCACCGGAGGGGAGTTAACCGGGGAGCTGTTTTTT. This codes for CATGGELTGELFF.

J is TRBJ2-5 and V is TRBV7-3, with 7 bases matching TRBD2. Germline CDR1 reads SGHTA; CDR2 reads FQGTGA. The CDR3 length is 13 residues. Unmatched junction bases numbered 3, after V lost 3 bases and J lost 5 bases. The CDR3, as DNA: TGTGCCAGCAGCTTCGGGGGGTTGGAGACCCAGTACTTC. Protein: CASSFGGLETQYF. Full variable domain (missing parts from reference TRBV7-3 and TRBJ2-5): GAGVSQTPSNKVTEKGKYVELRCDPISGHTALYWYRQSLGQGPEFLIYFQGTGAADDSGLPNDRFFAVRPEGSVSTLKIQRTERGDSAVYLCASSFGGLETQYFGPGTRLLVL.